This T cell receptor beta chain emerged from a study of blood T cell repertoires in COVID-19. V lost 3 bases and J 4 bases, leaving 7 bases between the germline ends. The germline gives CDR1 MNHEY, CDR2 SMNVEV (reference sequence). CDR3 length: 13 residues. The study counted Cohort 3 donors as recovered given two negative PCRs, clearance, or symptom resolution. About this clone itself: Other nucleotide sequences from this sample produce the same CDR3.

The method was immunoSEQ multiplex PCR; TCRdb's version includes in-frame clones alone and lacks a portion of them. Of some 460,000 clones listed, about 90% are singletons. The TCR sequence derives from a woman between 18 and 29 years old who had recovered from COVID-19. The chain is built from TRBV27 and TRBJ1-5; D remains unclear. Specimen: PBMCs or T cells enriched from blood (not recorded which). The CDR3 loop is CASSFVGNQPQHF. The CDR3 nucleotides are TGTGCCAGCAGTTTCGTCGGGAATCAGCCCCAGCATTTT.